This TCR beta chain is from a study of beta chain features in type 1 diabetes. Study-wide points: Type 1 diabetes patients had TCRB CDR3s that were shorter (moderately but significantly so) in all four CD4+ subsets.

Comments on this clone: Its antigen is currently unknown.

All of the isolated RNA was reverse transcribed, so expressed TCRB transcripts were sequenced. Naive, central memory and regulatory T cell samples averaged roughly 3.7 million reads. Sequenced by immunoSEQ multiplex PCR; TCRdb stores in-frame clones only, minus some. This sample has a few hundred thousand clones, with over 9.5% found just once. Deletions cut 3 bases from V and 7 bases from J, with 15 bases between. The length of the CDR3 is 14 residues. Germline V gene lookup returns CDR1 LNHDA and CDR2 SQIVND (reference sequence). The clonotype was recovered from a woman under 30 with type 1 diabetes. The V and J genes are TRBV19 and TRBJ2-5, with D maybe TRBD1 (6 bases). The sequencing sample was made of naive CD4+ T cells from blood. CDR3 residues: CASSIRGQKGTQYF. CDR3 DNA: TGTGCCAGTAGTATCCGGGGACAAAAGGGGACCCAGTACTTC.